A single sample is the source of the 29 T cell receptor beta chains below, sequenced in a study of T cells in Graves' hyperthyroidism and ophthalmopathy. The CDR3 regions of TCR beta were amplified from RNA transcripts. HTBI primers were employed in a first-round RT-PCR of the TCR CDR3. Each CDR3 protein gets one entry after TCRdb re-called the multiplex PCR reads with MiXCR. The profile covers about 560,000 distinct CDR3 sequences, with around 15% appearing a single time and about 17% taken by the ten largest. The sample consisted of blood. Every receptor here comes from a woman under 30 with Graves' hyperthyroidism.

This clonotype was counted between two and nine times. The rearrangement links TRBV14 to TRBJ1-2; maybe TRBD1 (6 bases). CDR1 and CDR2 from the germline V gene are SGHDN and FVKESK. V shed 4 bases and J shed 6 bases, with 15 bases lying between them. The CDR3 consists of 14 residues. Written as DNA, the CDR3 is TGTGCCAGCAGCCGCCAGGGGCGGGGAGATGGCTACACCTTC. Its translation: CASSRQGRGDGYTF. The complete variable domain, with remaining parts taken from reference TRBV14 and TRBJ1-2, reads EAGVTQFPSHSVIEKGQTVTLRCDPISGHDNLYWYRRVMGKEIKFLLHFVKESKQDESGMPNNRFLAERTGGTYSTLKVQPAELEDSGVYFCASSRQGRGDGYTFGSGTRLTVV.

The chain combines TRBV6-2 or TRBV6-3 with TRBJ2-1, with D unresolved. Germline CDR1 and CDR2: MNHEY and SVGEGT. This CDR3 has 17 residues. V was shortened by 5 bases and J by 0 bases, with 17 bases between the two germline ends. The DNA of the CDR3 is TGTGCCAGCAGTGGGATCCGACTCGCAAGCTCCTACAATGAGCAGTTCTTC. Amino acid sequence: CASSGIRLASSYNEQFF.

This clonotype was seen ten or more times. The chain employs TRBV12-3 or TRBV12-4 and TRBJ1-3; D remains unclear. With 7 bases removed from V and 0 bases from J, the gap between germline ends came to 7 bases. This CDR3 has 13 amino acids. CDR3 loop: CASKASSGNTIYF. DNA of the CDR3: TGTGCCAGCAAGGCCAGCTCTGGAAACACCATATATTTT.

This chain links TRBV19 with TRBJ1-5; D is perhaps TRBD1 (5 bases). This CDR3 region has 19 residues. Germline CDR1 LNHDA, CDR2 SQIVND (reference sequence). With 2 bases removed from V and 9 bases from J, the gap between germline ends came to 29 bases. CDR3 nucleotide sequence: TGTGCCAGTAGTATACTTAGGGGCAATACAAGGGGAGGGCAGAGGCCCCAGCATTTT. Residues: CASSILRGNTRGGQRPQHF.

V usage is TRBV11-2 and J usage is TRBJ1-3; D possibly corresponds to TRBD1 (6 bases). V was clipped by 2 bases and J by 2 bases, with 10 bases between them. The CDR3 covers 15 residues. Germline V gene sequence: CDR1 SGHAT, CDR2 FQNNGV. Written as DNA, the CDR3 is TGTGCCAGCAGCTTACCGGGGGCTCCTGGAAACACCATATATTTT. It is translated as CASSLPGAPGNTIYF.

As DNA, the CDR3 is TGCGCCAGCAGCCAAGATATGGGGACAGGGGGATACCAAGAGACCCAGTACTTC. Its translation: CASSQDMGTGGYQETQYF. The chain links TRBV4-1 to TRBJ2-5, with TRBD1 matching 11 bases. Per the germline V gene, CDR1 is MGHRA and CDR2 is YSYEKL. The CDR3 runs to 18 residues. Trimming cost V 0 bases and J 0 bases; bases outside gene matches: 6.

This clonotype came up a few times. This chain joins TRBV12-3 or TRBV12-4 and TRBJ2-1, with 10 bases aligning to TRBD2. The CDR3 is 15 amino acids. V shed 2 bases, J shed 4 bases, and the junction held 2 bases outside the gene matches. Here the CDR3 reads CASSLLAGVYNEQFF. The CDR3 bases are TGTGCCAGCAGTTTACTAGCGGGAGTTTACAATGAGCAGTTCTTC.

The chain recombines TRBV28 with TRBJ2-7; 10 nucleotides match TRBD1. V shed 5 bases and J 4 bases; nucleotides not matched to a gene: 11. The V gene's germline CDR1 is MDHEN and CDR2 SYDVKM. The length of the CDR3 is 16 residues. The CDR3 is CASSPPDRGARYEQYF. In nucleotides, the CDR3 is TGTGCCAGCAGTCCACCGGACAGGGGGGCGCGATACGAGCAGTACTTC.

This clonotype has only a few counts. This chain uses TRBV9 with TRBJ1-5; D not resolved. CDR3 length: 19 residues. Germline V gene lookup returns CDR1 SGDLS and CDR2 YYNGEE. Trimming removed 5 bases from V and 0 bases from J, with 24 bases in between. DNA of the CDR3: TGTGCCAGCAGTAGTAAGACAAAAGGGTTAGTTAATAGCAATCAGCCCCAGCATTTT. Amino acid sequence: CASSSKTKGLVNSNQPQHF.

The V call is TRBV28, the J call TRBJ2-6; D is ambiguous. Germline lookup yields CDR1 MDHEN and CDR2 SYDVKM. Trimming cost V 2 bases and J 6 bases, with 11 bases left between them. The CDR3 length is 15 residues. CDR3 protein: CASSLPFYQANVLTF. The CDR3 nucleotides are TGTGCCAGCAGTTTACCGTTTTATCAGGCCAACGTCCTGACTTTC.

This clonotype was seen at least ten times. For the CDR3, the DNA is TGCGCCAGCAGCTTGGCCAACTGGGACAGCTCCTACAATGAGCAGTTCTTC. Protein: CASSLANWDSSYNEQFF. The V call is TRBV5-1, the J call TRBJ2-1; 7 positions match TRBD1. J lost 0 bases, V lost 0 bases, and 6 bases had no gene match. In germline, CDR1 is SGHRS, CDR2 YFSETQ. This CDR3 spans 17 amino acids. The full variable domain, its missing parts supplied by reference TRBV5-1 and TRBJ2-1, is KAGVTQTPRYLIKTRGQQVTLSCSPISGHRSVSWYQQTPGQGLQFLFEYFSETQRNKGNFPGRFSGRQFSNSRSEMNVSTLELGDSALYLCASSLANWDSSYNEQFFGPGTRLTVL.

This clonotype was found many times. The V and J genes are TRBV12-3 or TRBV12-4 and TRBJ1-2; 8 bases are shared with TRBD1. CDR3 length: 15 amino acids. V shed 6 bases and J 2 bases; nucleotides not matched to a gene: 8. CDR3 region: CASSRKGQANYGYTF. Here the CDR3 DNA reads TGTGCCAGCAGCCGAAAGGGACAGGCGAACTATGGCTACACCTTC.

This clonotype was seen more than once but under ten times. In DNA, the CDR3 is TGTGCCAGCAGTCTAAGGACAGGCAGTAAAGAGACCCAGTACTTC. It encodes CASSLRTGSKETQYF. This chain connects TRBV12-3 or TRBV12-4 to TRBJ2-5; 7 bases agree with TRBD1. There are 15 residues in the CDR3. Germline trimming cut 5 bases from V and 3 bases from J; bases unmatched to any gene: 9.

This clonotype occurred many times. The rearrangement links TRBV2 to TRBJ2-5; 11 positions agree with TRBD2. Germline values: CDR1 SNHLY, CDR2 FYNNEI. V was clipped by 7 bases and J by 2 bases; unmatched bases: 6. The CDR3 contains 15 residues. The CDR3 spells CASITGTSGQETQYF. As DNA, the CDR3 is TGTGCCAGCATTACCGGGACTAGCGGACAAGAGACCCAGTACTTC.

This clonotype was counted at least ten times. The chain recombines TRBV24-1 with TRBJ1-2; D gene unclear. The germline V gene has CDR1 KGHDR and CDR2 SFDVKD. Trimming removed 4 bases from V and 5 bases from J, with 16 bases in between. CDR3 length: 15 residues. The CDR3 is CATSDPYGGEYGYTF. CDR3 DNA sequence: TGTGCCACCAGTGACCCGTATGGCGGGGAATATGGCTACACCTTC.

This clonotype has just a few counts. The chain is built from TRBV10-3 and TRBJ1-5; D not resolved. Germline V gives CDR1 ENHRY, CDR2 SYGVKD. The germline V and J ends were trimmed by 10 bases and 3 bases, with 19 bases remaining between them. This CDR3 region has 15 residues. CDR3 sequence reads: CATSDGVRNNQPQHF. The CDR3, as DNA: TGTGCCACGAGTGATGGAGTCAGAAACAATCAGCCCCAGCATTTT.

This clonotype was counted many times. The chain is built from TRBV11-2 and TRBJ2-5, with D maybe TRBD1 (5 bases). CDR3 length: 15 amino acids. Per the germline V gene, CDR1 is SGHAT and CDR2 is FQNNGV. The V end was cut by 6 bases, the J end by 3 bases, with 17 bases between. The CDR3 here is CASSGVGPTKETQYF. The CDR3 DNA is TGTGCCAGCAGTGGGGTGGGGCCAACAAAAGAGACCCAGTACTTC.

In its sample, this clonotype was seen many times. The chain combines TRBV20-1 with TRBJ2-7, with 9 bases identical to TRBD1. The trim removed 5 bases at V and 6 bases at J, leaving 8 bases unmatched. Per the germline V gene, CDR1 is DFQATT and CDR2 is SNEGSKA (reference sequence). The CDR3 is 13 amino acids. CDR3 region: CSAYRGRGGEQYF. The CDR3 DNA follows: TGCAGTGCTTACAGGGGGCGCGGGGGCGAGCAGTACTTC.

The rearrangement joins TRBV19 to TRBJ2-5; D gene ambiguous. This CDR3 has 16 residues. Germline loops: CDR1 LNHDA, CDR2 SQIVND (reference sequence). Trimming cost V 1 base and J 2 bases, with 14 bases left between them. CDR3 in amino acids: CASSIAGRRSQETQYF. The CDR3 coding sequence is TGTGCCAGTAGTATAGCCGGCAGGCGATCTCAAGAGACCCAGTACTTC.

This clonotype was recorded at least ten times. V is TRBV6-2 or TRBV6-3 and J is TRBJ1-5; D may be TRBD1 (5 bases). Trimming pared 4 bases from V and 6 bases from J, leaving 13 bases between. Germline V gives CDR1 MNHEY, CDR2 SVGEGT. CDR3 size: 14 residues. The CDR3 loop reads CASSFGTLGQPQHF. CDR3 coding DNA: TGTGCCAGCAGTTTCGGGACCTTGGGTCAGCCCCAGCATTTT.

With respect to this clonotype: A much larger clone differs by one base, so this may be a read error. The chain carries TRBV5-1 and TRBJ1-4; 8 bases are a match to TRBD1. Germline V gene data show CDR1 as SGHRS and CDR2 as YFSETQ. V gave up 3 bases and J gave up 8 bases; unmatched junction bases: 6. The CDR3 runs to 14 residues. CDR3: CASSSEGQDEKLFF. As DNA, the CDR3 is TGCGCCAGCAGCTCGGAGGGACAGGACGAAAAACTGTTTTTT.

The chain recombines TRBV7-9 with TRBJ1-1, with D perhaps TRBD1 (5 bases). The V gene lost 5 bases and the J gene lost 7 bases, with 17 bases spanning the gap. The CDR3 is made up of 14 amino acids. CDR1 is SEHNR, CDR2 FQNEAQ, per germline (reference sequence). CDR3 region: CASSPGGAWSEAFF. Written as DNA, the CDR3 is TGTGCCAGCAGCCCCGGTGGGGCGTGGAGTGAAGCTTTCTTT. The whole variable domain, remainder taken from reference TRBV7-9 and TRBJ1-1, is DTGVSQNPRHKITKRGQNVTFRCDPISEHNRLYWYRQTLGQGPEFLTYFQNEAQLEKSRLLSDRFSAERPKGSFSTLEIQRTEQGDSAMYLCASSPGGAWSEAFFGQGTRLTVV.

CDR3 residues: CASSGYQRGNTIYF. The CDR3 bases are TGTGCCAGCAGTGGTTATCAAAGGGGGAACACCATATATTTT. The chain uses TRBV28 and TRBJ1-3, with a tentative D call TRBD1 (6 bases). The CDR3 has 14 residues. Trimming took 5 bases from V and 7 from J, leaving 15 bases between them. The germline V gene has CDR1 MDHEN and CDR2 SYDVKM.

This clonotype was counted a few times. The junction differs from germline at one of its ends, possibly a read error. Here the CDR3 reads CASSYTSGMSSYNEQSF. The CDR3 DNA sequence: TGTGCCAGCAGTTACACGAGCGGGATGAGCTCCTACAATGAGCAGTCCTTC. The chain employs TRBV6-2 or TRBV6-3 and TRBJ2-1; TRBD2 matches 7 bases. The CDR3 runs to 17 residues. The germline V gene encodes CDR1 MNHEY and CDR2 SVGEGT.

This clonotype was seen at least ten times. The chain carries TRBV2 and TRBJ2-7; D is tentatively TRBD1 or TRBD2 (6 bases each). This CDR3 spans 12 amino acids. The germline V and J ends were trimmed by 6 bases and 4 bases, with 10 bases remaining between them. CDR1 and CDR2 (germline): SNHLY, FYNNEI. The CDR3 sequence: CASRGGQYEQYF. CDR3 DNA: TGTGCCAGCAGGGGGGGACAATACGAGCAGTACTTC.

V gene TRBV7-6 combines with J gene TRBJ1-1, with a possible D match to TRBD1 (5 bases). The germline V gene encodes CDR1 SGHVS and CDR2 FNYEAQ. The CDR3 has 16 residues. Deletions cut 5 bases from V and 4 bases from J, with 20 bases between. The chain's CDR3 is CASSIEGLRGGTEAFF. CDR3 nucleotides: TGTGCCAGCAGCATAGAAGGTCTGAGGGGAGGCACTGAAGCTTTCTTT.

The rearrangement links TRBV28 to TRBJ2-4; tentative D call: TRBD2 (6 bases). V lost 5 bases to trimming and J lost 10 bases, with 18 bases between them. This CDR3 has 14 amino acids. The V gene's germline CDR1 is MDHEN and CDR2 SYDVKM. CDR3 protein: CASSPPRVGGIQYF. The DNA of the CDR3 is TGTGCCAGCAGTCCGCCTAGGGTGGGAGGAATTCAGTACTTC. The variable domain in full, with the rest retrieved from reference TRBV28 and TRBJ2-4, is DVKVTQSSRYLVKRTGEKVFLECVQDMDHENMFWYRQDPGLGLRLIYFSYDVKMKEKGDIPEGYSVSREKKERFSLILESASTNQTSMYLCASSPPRVGGIQYFGAGTRLSVL.

This clonotype was seen many times. The chain couples TRBV2 to TRBJ2-1; perhaps TRBD1 as D (6 bases). The V end lost 8 bases, the J end lost 5 bases, and 13 bases lay between the germline ends. The CDR3 consists of 13 residues. Per germline, CDR1 SNHLY and CDR2 FYNNEI. The CDR3 DNA sequence: TGTGCCAGCGCCCGGGACATAGACAATGAGCAGTTCTTC. Protein sequence: CASARDIDNEQFF.

This clonotype was detected a few times. This chain joins TRBV27 and TRBJ2-2; D is ambiguous. The CDR3 has 14 amino acids. The germline CDR1 and CDR2 sequences are MNHEY and SMNVEV (reference sequence). Trimming removed 0 bases from V and 7 bases from J, with 9 bases in between. CDR3 residues: CASSLSGYVGELFF. The CDR3 bases are TGTGCCAGCAGTTTATCGGGGTACGTCGGGGAGCTGTTTTTT.